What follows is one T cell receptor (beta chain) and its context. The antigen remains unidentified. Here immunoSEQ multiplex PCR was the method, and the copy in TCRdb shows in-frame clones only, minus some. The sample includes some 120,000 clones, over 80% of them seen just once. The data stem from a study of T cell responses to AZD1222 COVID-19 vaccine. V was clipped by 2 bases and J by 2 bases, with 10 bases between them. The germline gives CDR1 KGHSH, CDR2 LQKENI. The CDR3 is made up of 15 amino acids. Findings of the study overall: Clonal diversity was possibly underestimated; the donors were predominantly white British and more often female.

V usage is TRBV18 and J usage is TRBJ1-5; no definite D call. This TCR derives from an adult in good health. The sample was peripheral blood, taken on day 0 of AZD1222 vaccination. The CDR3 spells CASSPFPEGNQPQHF. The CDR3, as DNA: TGTGCCAGCTCACCATTCCCGGAGGGCAATCAGCCCCAGCATTTT.